The following is a TCR beta chain sequence with its context. TCRdb fed the PCR reads into MiXCR, producing one record per CDR3 protein. The profile shows under 25,000 distinct CDR3 sequences, under 65% of them singletons. The data were obtained in a study of CD4 and CD8 cells across lung adenocarcinoma regions. The CDR3 runs 15 residues. Germline CDR1 and CDR2: MNHNS and SASEGT. The germline V and J ends were trimmed by 2 bases and 13 bases, with 21 bases remaining between them. Donors had localized lung adenocarcinoma, a non-small cell lung cancer. Sequencing was carried out using CD4+ T cells from the center of a lung tumor. The TCR comes from a male donor with lung adenocarcinoma. The CD4 and CD8 labels of this study may be unreliable. The chain employs TRBV6-1 and TRBJ2-4, with D unclear. CDR3 sequence (DNA): TGTGCCAGCAGTGAAATGGGCCGTGGCCAAGACACCCAGTACTTC. Protein product: CASSEMGRGQDTQYF.